The rows below give T cell receptor beta chains drawn from one sample of a study of T cell repertoires in cytomegalovirus infection. One entry per CDR3 protein results from TCRdb running MiXCR on the reads. The sample has 200,000 to 300,000 distinct CDR3 sequences, around 8.7% seen once; the top ten hold about 15%. Sequencing input: PBMCs. These receptor sequences come from a human donor in good health (CMV status not recorded). Some clones in this sample may be carry-over from other donors' samples. Both conserved end residues are part of each CDR3. Each record gives: J gene, D gene, clone size, V gene, CDR3 protein, CDR3 DNA. D genes are given only for firm matches. Part of the rows lack a size; the others show once, few, many or a class for expanded clones.

J: TRBJ2-1
D: -
size: -
V: TRBV10-2
CDR3: CASSESSKLYNEQFF
DNA: TGCGCCAGCAGTGAGTCTAGCAAGCTCTACAATGAGCAGTTCTTC

J: TRBJ2-7
D: TRBD1
size: many
V: TRBV14
CDR3: CASSQIPKISTGKKYEQYF
DNA: TGTGCCAGCAGCCAAATTCCTAAGATTTCGACAGGGAAGAAATACGAGCAGTACTTC

J: TRBJ1-2
D: -
size: -
V: TRBV28
CDR3: CASLKGGAYGYTF
DNA: TGTGCCAGCCTCAAGGGAGGGGCCTATGGCTACACCTTC

J: TRBJ1-1
D: -
size: many
V: TRBV7-2
CDR3: CASSLYQGRETEAFF
DNA: TGTGCCAGCAGCTTATACCAGGGGAGGGAAACTGAAGCTTTCTTT

J: TRBJ1-3
D: -
size: -
V: TRBV14
CDR3: CASSHPVQPGNTIYF
DNA: TGTGCCAGCAGCCACCCCGTACAGCCCGGAAACACCATATATTTT

J: TRBJ2-2
D: -
size: few
V: TRBV10-3
CDR3: CAIRQDEHGELFF
DNA: TGTGCCATCCGACAGGACGAACACGGGGAGCTGTTTTTT

J: TRBJ2-7
D: -
size: few
V: TRBV20-1
CDR3: CSARKAGPALEQYF
DNA: TGCAGTGCTAGGAAGGCAGGCCCAGCCCTCGAGCAGTACTTC

J: TRBJ2-3
D: -
size: -
V: TRBV6-4
CDR3: CASSPTLLGPADTQYF
DNA: TGTGCCAGCAGTCCGACATTATTGGGACCGGCAGATACGCAGTATTTT

J: TRBJ2-7
D: TRBD2
size: many
V: TRBV6-2/TRBV6-3
CDR3: CASSSGTRSVEQYF
DNA: TGTGCCAGCAGTTCCGGGACTAGATCTGTCGAGCAGTACTTC

J: TRBJ1-2
D: -
size: many
V: TRBV19
CDR3: CASKAYGYTF
DNA: TGTGCCAGTAAAGCCTATGGCTACACCTTC

J: TRBJ2-5
D: -
size: few
V: TRBV18
CDR3: CASSPQHRETQYF
DNA: TGTGCCAGCTCACCACAACATCGGGAGACCCAGTACTTC

J: TRBJ2-7
D: -
size: few
V: TRBV14
CDR3: CASSQVISGSHRYEQYF
DNA: TGTGCCAGCAGCCAAGTAATCAGTGGGAGCCACCGGTACGAGCAGTACTTC

J: TRBJ2-7
D: -
size: many
V: TRBV7-2
CDR3: CASSPAPGLNEQYF
DNA: TGTGCCAGCAGCCCCGCCCCAGGGTTGAACGAGCAGTACTTC

J: TRBJ2-7
D: TRBD2
size: many
V: TRBV12-3/TRBV12-4
CDR3: CASSRTSGSGYEQYF
DNA: TGTGCCAGCAGCCGGACTAGCGGGAGTGGCTACGAGCAGTACTTC

J: TRBJ1-1
D: -
size: once
V: TRBV14
CDR3: CASSQAVGGFTEAFF
DNA: TGTGCCAGCAGCCAAGCGGTAGGGGGGTTCACTGAAGCTTTCTTT